This T cell receptor beta chain came from a study of CD8+CD57+ T cells in acquired aplastic anemia. Study background: Average DNA yield from sorted CD4+ and CD8+ cells was approximately 3 ug. Healthy donors yielded roughly 9.9 million CD4+ cell reads on average.

Profiles of TCR beta VDJ and CDR3 were generated from a genomic DNA template. TCRdb re-derived calls from the reads in MiXCR, one entry per CDR3 protein. This sample has approximately 160,000 distinct CDR3 sequences, with around 45% found just once. The trim removed 6 bases at V and 6 bases at J, leaving 8 bases unmatched. There are 15 residues in the CDR3. Germline loops: CDR1 LGHNA, CDR2 YNFKEQ. Comments on this clonotype: Its antigen is not identified.

The study, taken as a whole, reports: Roughly 28 was the count of CD8+ CDR3 sequences that patients shared with controls.

The sample taken for sequencing was sorted CD4+, CD8+, or CD8+CD57+ T cells (not recorded which) from PBMCs. The receptor was isolated from a human donor in good health. This chain joins TRBV4-2 and TRBJ2-3; 11 bases map to TRBD2. The chain's CDR3 is CASRLAGGPGDTQYF. The CDR3 DNA reads as TGTGCCAGCAGGTTAGCGGGGGGGCCCGGGGATACGCAGTATTTT.